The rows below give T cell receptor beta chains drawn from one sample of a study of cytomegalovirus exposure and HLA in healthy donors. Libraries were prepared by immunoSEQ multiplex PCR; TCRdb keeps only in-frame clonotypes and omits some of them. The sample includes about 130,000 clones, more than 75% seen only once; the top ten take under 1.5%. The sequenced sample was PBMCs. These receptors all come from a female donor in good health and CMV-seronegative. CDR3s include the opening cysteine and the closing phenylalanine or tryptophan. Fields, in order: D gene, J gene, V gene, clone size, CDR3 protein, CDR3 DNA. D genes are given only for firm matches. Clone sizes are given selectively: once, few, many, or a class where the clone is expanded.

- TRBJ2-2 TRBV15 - CATSGSRLYTGELFF TGTGCCACCAGCGGTTCTAGACTTTACACCGGGGAGCTGTTTTTT
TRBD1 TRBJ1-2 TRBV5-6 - CASEFSTGVEGYTF TGTGCCAGCGAGTTCTCTACAGGGGTAGAAGGCTACACCTTC
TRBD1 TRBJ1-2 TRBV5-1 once CASSLRTGGDGYTF TGCGCCAGCAGCTTGAGGACAGGAGGGGATGGCTACACCTTC
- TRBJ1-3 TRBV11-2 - CASSLVRFGNTIYF TGTGCCAGCAGCTTAGTCAGGTTTGGAAACACCATATATTTT
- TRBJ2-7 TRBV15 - CATSRAPGFHEQYF TGTGCCACCAGCAGAGCTCCAGGGTTCCACGAGCAGTACTTC
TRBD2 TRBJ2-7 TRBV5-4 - CASSPGLAGAYEQYF TGTGCCAGCAGCCCGGGACTAGCGGGAGCGTACGAGCAGTACTTC
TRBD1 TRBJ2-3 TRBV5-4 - CASSLFPTQGAATDTQYF TGTGCCAGCAGCTTATTTCCCACACAGGGGGCGGCAACAGATACGCAGTATTTT
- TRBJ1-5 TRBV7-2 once CASSLVYSNQPQHF TGTGCCAGCAGCTTAGTTTATAGCAATCAGCCCCAGCATTTT
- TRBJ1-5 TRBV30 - CAWSVQENQPQHF TGTGCCTGGAGTGTACAGGAGAATCAGCCCCAGCATTTT
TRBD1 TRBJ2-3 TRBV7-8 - CASSLGTGGRDTQYF TGTGCCAGCAGCTTAGGGACAGGGGGGCGGGATACGCAGTATTTT
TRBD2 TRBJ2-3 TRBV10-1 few CATSPGGSGADTQYF TGCGCCACTTCTCCGGGAGGTAGCGGAGCAGATACGCAGTATTTT
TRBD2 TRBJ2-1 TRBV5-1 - CASSLPRLAGGGNEQFF TGCGCCAGCAGCTTGCCTCGACTAGCGGGAGGGGGTAATGAGCAGTTCTTC
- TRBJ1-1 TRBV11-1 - CASSYRNTEAFF TGTGCCAGCAGCTATAGAAACACTGAAGCTTTCTTT
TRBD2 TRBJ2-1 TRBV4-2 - CASSQVMASGGNEQFF TGTGCCAGCAGCCAAGTTATGGCTAGCGGGGGCAATGAGCAGTTCTTC
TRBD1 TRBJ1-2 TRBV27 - CASREGQGARVNGYTF TGTGCCAGCAGAGAGGGACAGGGGGCGCGAGTAAATGGCTACACCTTC
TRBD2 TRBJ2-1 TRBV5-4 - CASRPSGTSGGMNEQFF TGTGCCAGCAGACCCTCAGGGACTAGCGGGGGCATGAATGAGCAGTTCTTC
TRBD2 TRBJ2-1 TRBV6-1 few CATSGTSLIYEQFF TGTGCCACATCCGGGACTAGTTTGATCTATGAGCAGTTCTTC
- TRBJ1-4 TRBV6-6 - CATGMHRELFF TGTGCCACCGGGATGCATCGGGAACTGTTTTTT
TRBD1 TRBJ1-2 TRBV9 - CASSGEDRALGYGYTF TGTGCCAGCAGCGGAGAGGACAGGGCGTTGGGCTATGGCTACACCTTC
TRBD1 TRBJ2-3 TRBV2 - CASSYRQGDTQYF TGTGCCAGCAGTTATAGACAGGGTGATACGCAGTATTTT
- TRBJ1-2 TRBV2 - CASSVTTGSHYGYTF TGTGCCAGCAGCGTAACAACCGGGTCTCATTATGGCTACACCTTC
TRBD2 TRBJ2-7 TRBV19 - CASSLTSGIGIEQYF TGTGCCAGTAGTCTCACTAGCGGGATCGGGATCGAGCAGTACTTC
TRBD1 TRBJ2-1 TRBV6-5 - CASSYGQDRYNEQFF TGTGCCAGCAGTTACGGACAGGACCGCTACAATGAGCAGTTCTTC
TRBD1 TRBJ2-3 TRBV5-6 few CASSQDRGQQDTQYF TGTGCCAGCAGCCAGGACAGGGGGCAGCAAGATACGCAGTATTTT
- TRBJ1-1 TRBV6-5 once CASSPRQENTEAFF TGTGCCAGCAGCCCCCGACAGGAGAACACTGAAGCTTTCTTT
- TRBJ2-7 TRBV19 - CASSISHWSDSYEQYF TGTGCCAGTAGTATTTCCCACTGGAGTGACTCCTACGAGCAGTACTTC
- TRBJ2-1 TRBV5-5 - CASSLQVARGRNEQFF TGTGCCAGCAGCCTCCAAGTGGCCAGGGGGAGGAATGAGCAGTTCTTC
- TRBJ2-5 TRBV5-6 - CASSFWTAQRTQYF TGTGCCAGCAGCTTCTGGACAGCCCAGAGGACCCAGTACTTC
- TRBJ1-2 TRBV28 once CASSLEQGVFGYTF TGTGCCAGCAGTTTAGAACAGGGAGTATTCGGCTACACCTTC
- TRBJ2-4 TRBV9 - CASSALAAAGNIQYF TGTGCCAGCAGCGCCCTGGCGGCGGCGGGGAACATTCAGTACTTC
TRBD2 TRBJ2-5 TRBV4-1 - CASSLSSGRGGETQYF TGCGCCAGCTCCCTTTCTAGCGGGAGAGGAGGAGAGACCCAGTACTTC
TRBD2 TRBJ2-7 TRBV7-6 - CASSLGLAGYEQYF TGTGCCAGCAGTTTAGGACTAGCGGGGTACGAGCAGTACTTC
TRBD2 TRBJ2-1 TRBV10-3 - CAISESEGGLVEQFF TGTGCCATCAGTGAGTCCGAGGGAGGGCTTGTTGAGCAGTTCTTC
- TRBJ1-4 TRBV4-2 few CASSQVEELFF TGTGCCAGCAGCCAAGTAGAGGAACTGTTTTTT
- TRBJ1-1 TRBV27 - CASSLGLSGTEAFF TGTGCCAGCAGTTTGGGGCTTTCGGGCACTGAAGCTTTCTTT
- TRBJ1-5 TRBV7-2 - CASTLGGTRQPQHF TGTGCCAGCACCCTTGGAGGAACCCGGCAGCCCCAGCATTTT
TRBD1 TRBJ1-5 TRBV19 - CASIGDSKYSNQPQHF TGTGCCAGTATAGGGGACAGTAAGTATAGCAATCAGCCCCAGCATTTT
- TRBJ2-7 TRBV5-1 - CASSLAQTTYEQYF TGCGCCAGCAGCTTGGCCCAGACTACCTACGAGCAGTACTTC
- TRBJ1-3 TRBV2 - CASSREAGNTIYF TGTGCCAGCAGTCGGGAGGCTGGAAACACCATATATTTT
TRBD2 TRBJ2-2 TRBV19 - CASSILAVNTGELFF TGTGCCAGTAGTATACTAGCGGTGAACACCGGGGAGCTGTTTTTT
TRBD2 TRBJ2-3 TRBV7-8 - CASSSSSGVDTQYF TGTGCCAGCAGCTCCTCTAGCGGGGTAGATACGCAGTATTTT
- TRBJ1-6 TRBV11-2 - CASSLARASPLHF TGTGCCAGCAGCTTAGCCAGGGCTTCACCCCTCCACTTT
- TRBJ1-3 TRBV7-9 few CASSFSRSSGNTIYF TGTGCCAGCAGCTTTTCCCGCAGCTCTGGAAACACCATATATTTT
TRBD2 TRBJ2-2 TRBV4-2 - CASSQERLAGVSGELFF TGTGCCAGCAGCCAAGAACGCCTAGCGGGAGTTTCAGGGGAGCTGTTTTTT
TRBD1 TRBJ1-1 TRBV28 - CASSLPGQLEAFF TGTGCCAGCAGCCTTCCGGGACAGCTTGAAGCTTTCTTT
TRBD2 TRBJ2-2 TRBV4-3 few CASSQRRLAGGNTNTGELFF TGCGCCAGCAGCCAAAGACGGCTAGCGGGAGGAAATACGAACACCGGGGAGCTGTTTTTT
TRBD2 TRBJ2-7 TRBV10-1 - CASSEAPLAGLYEQYF TGCGCCAGCAGTGAGGCCCCTTTAGCGGGGTTATACGAGCAGTACTTC
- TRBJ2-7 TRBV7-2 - CASSLQYGSYEQYF TGTGCCAGCAGCTTACAATACGGCTCCTACGAGCAGTACTTC
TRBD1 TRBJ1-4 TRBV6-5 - CASSSGDRRRKKLFF TGTGCCAGCAGTTCGGGGGACAGGAGAAGGAAAAAACTGTTTTTT